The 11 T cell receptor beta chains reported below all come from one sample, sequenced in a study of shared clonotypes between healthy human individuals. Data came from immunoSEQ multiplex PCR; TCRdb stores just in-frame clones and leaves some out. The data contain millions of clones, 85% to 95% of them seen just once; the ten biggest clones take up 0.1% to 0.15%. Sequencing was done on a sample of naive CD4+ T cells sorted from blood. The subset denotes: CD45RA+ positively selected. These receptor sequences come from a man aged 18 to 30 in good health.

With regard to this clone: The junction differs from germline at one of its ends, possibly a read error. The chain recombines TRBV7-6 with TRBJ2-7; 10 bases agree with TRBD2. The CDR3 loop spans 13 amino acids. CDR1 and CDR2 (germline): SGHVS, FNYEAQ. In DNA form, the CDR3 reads TGTGCCAGCAGCTTACGGGACGGGACTAGCGCGATCTTC. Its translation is CASSLRDGTSAIF.

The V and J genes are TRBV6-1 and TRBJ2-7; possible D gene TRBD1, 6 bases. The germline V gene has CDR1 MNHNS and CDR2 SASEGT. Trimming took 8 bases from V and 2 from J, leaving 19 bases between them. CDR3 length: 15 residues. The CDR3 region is CASVVGTQPTYEQYF. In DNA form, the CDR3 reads TGTGCCAGCGTGGTCGGGACACAACCGACCTACGAGCAGTACTTC.

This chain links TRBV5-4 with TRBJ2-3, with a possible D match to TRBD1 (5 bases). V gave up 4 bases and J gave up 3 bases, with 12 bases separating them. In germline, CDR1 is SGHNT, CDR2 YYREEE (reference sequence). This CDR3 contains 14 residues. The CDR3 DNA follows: TGTGCCAGCAGCACGGACACGATTACAGATACGCAGTATTTT. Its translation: CASSTDTITDTQYF.

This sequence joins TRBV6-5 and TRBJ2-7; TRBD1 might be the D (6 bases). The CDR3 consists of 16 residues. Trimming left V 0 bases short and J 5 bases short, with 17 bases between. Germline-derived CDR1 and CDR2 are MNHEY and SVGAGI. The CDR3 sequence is CASSYSIPSWGHEQYF. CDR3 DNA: TGTGCCAGCAGTTACTCGATTCCCTCTTGGGGGCACGAGCAGTACTTC.

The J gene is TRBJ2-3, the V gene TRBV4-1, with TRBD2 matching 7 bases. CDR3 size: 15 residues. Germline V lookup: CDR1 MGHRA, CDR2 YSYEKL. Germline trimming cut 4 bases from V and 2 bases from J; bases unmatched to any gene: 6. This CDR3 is CASSPLGLITDTQYF. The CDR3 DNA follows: TGCGCCAGCAGCCCCCTGGGACTAATCACAGATACGCAGTATTTT.

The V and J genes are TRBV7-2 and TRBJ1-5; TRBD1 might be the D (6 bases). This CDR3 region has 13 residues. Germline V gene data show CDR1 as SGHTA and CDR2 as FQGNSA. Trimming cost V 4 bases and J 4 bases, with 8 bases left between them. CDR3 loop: CASSYGQNQPQHF. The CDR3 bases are TGTGCCAGCAGCTACGGACAGAATCAGCCCCAGCATTTT.

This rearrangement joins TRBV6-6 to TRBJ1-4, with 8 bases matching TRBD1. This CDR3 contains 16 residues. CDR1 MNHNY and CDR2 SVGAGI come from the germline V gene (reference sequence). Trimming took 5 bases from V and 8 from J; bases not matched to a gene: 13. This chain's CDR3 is CASSPIPTGDGEKLFF. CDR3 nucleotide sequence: TGTGCCAGCAGTCCCATTCCGACAGGGGACGGAGAAAAACTGTTTTTT.

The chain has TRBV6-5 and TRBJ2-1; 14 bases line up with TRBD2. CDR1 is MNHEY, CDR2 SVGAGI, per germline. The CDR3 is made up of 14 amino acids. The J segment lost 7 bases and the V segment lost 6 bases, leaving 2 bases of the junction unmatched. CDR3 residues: CASRGTSGSNEQFF. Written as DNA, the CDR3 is TGTGCCAGCAGGGGGACTAGCGGGAGTAATGAGCAGTTCTTC.

The CDR3 region has the DNA TGTGCCAGCAGCTTAGCGCCAGGAGCCTCTGGGGCCAACGTCCTGACTTTC. Translated: CASSLAPGASGANVLTF. This chain connects TRBV7-9 to TRBJ2-6; unclear D gene. V gave up 0 bases and J gave up 0 bases, with 9 bases separating them. CDR1 and CDR2 (germline): SEHNR, FQNEAQ (reference sequence). The CDR3 is made up of 17 amino acids.

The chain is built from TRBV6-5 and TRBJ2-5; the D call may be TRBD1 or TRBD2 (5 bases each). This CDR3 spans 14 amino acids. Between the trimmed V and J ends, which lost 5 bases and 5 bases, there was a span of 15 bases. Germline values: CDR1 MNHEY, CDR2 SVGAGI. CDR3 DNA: TGTGCCAGCAGTAAGGGACCGTCTGGGGAGACCCAGTACTTC. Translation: CASSKGPSGETQYF.

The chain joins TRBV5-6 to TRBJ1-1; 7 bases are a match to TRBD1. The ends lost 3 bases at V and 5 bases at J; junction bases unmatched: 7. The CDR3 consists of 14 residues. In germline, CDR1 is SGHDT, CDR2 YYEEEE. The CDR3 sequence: CASSSWTGGTEAFF. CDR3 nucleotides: TGTGCCAGCAGCTCGTGGACAGGAGGGACTGAAGCTTTCTTT.